Listed here are 30 T cell receptor beta chains from one sample, sequenced in a study of early T cells in non-severe SARS-CoV-2 infection. Via MiXCR, TCRdb re-called the 5' RACE reads, giving one row per CDR3 protein. The table lists more than 85,000 distinct CDR3 sequences, roughly an eighth of them singletons. Sample: whole blood, taken at baseline. The receptors were gathered from an adult who was a healthcare worker with PCR-confirmed SARS-CoV-2 infection or an uninfected control (not recorded which).

This clonotype was recorded many times. This chain uses TRBV7-2 with TRBJ2-2, with unresolved D. CDR3 length equals 12 residues. CDR1 and CDR2 (germline): SGHTA, FQGNSA. V shed 3 bases and J shed 5 bases, with 4 bases lying between them. The CDR3 sequence is CASSLGTGELFF. The CDR3 nucleotides read TGTGCCAGCAGCTTGGGGACCGGGGAGCTGTTTTTT.

This clonotype has just a few counts. The chain recombines TRBV4-1 with TRBJ1-1; tentatively, D is TRBD1 (6 bases). V lost 5 bases and J 4 bases, leaving 23 bases between the germline ends. Germline V CDR1 and CDR2: MGHRA, YSYEKL. The CDR3 contains 17 residues. CDR3 residues: CASSSRQESEWGTEAFF. CDR3 nucleotide sequence: TGCGCCAGCAGCTCCCGACAGGAGTCCGAGTGGGGCACTGAAGCTTTCTTT.

This clonotype came up a few times. The rearrangement joins TRBV7-9 to TRBJ2-7, with 9 bases fitting TRBD1. The CDR3 is made up of 15 amino acids. The junction had 5 bases not matched to a gene; V was cut back by 3 bases and J by 2 bases. CDR1 is SEHNR and CDR2 is FQNEAQ in the germline V gene (reference sequence). CDR3 in DNA: TGTGCCAGCAGCTTTCCGGGACAGGGAACCTACGAGCAGTACTTC. It translates to CASSFPGQGTYEQYF.

A few counts support this clonotype. The rearrangement uses TRBV7-9 and TRBJ1-1; D is uncertain. Germline CDR1 reads SEHNR; CDR2 reads FQNEAQ (reference sequence). Trimming shortened V by 0 bases and J by 4 bases, and 9 bases separated the two germline ends. This CDR3 has 14 residues. CDR3 bases: TGTGCCAGCAGCTTAGCGGGGATGGCCACTGAAGCTTTCTTT. Its protein is CASSLAGMATEAFF.

This clonotype has just a few counts. The rearrangement uses TRBV28 and TRBJ2-2; D perhaps matches TRBD1 (6 bases). The CDR3 spans 16 residues. Germline CDR1 and CDR2: MDHEN and SYDVKM. Trimming took 4 bases from V and 2 from J, leaving 14 bases between them. CDR3 residues: CASSSDGDTNTGELFF. The DNA of the CDR3 is TGTGCCAGCAGTTCTGATGGGGACACAAACACCGGGGAGCTGTTTTTT.

The chain recombines TRBV4-1 with TRBJ2-1; weak D call: TRBD2 (6 bases). V was clipped by 1 base and J by 10 bases, with 20 bases between them. Germline values: CDR1 MGHRA, CDR2 YSYEKL. This CDR3 is built from 16 residues. The CDR3 DNA reads TGCGCCAGCAGCCAAGTGTTAGGAGCGGGTCATGGGGAGCAGTTCTTC. This translates into CASSQVLGAGHGEQFF.

The sample holds a few counts of this clonotype. At one of its ends the junction is not consistent with the germline gene, which may arise from a read error. V is TRBV5-1 and J is TRBJ1-1; no clear D gene. CDR3 length: 13 residues. Germline-derived CDR1 and CDR2 are SGHRS and YFSETQ. The CDR3 sequence is CASSLVRNTEVFF. The DNA for the CDR3 is TGCGCCAGCAGCTTGGTCCGGAACACTGAAGTTTTCTTT.

This clonotype has only a few counts. The V gene is TRBV5-5, the J gene TRBJ2-2; 8 nucleotides match TRBD1. Germline CDR1 is SGHKS and CDR2 is YYEKEE (reference sequence). Trimming removed 5 bases from V and 3 bases from J; junction bases left unmatched: 9. The CDR3 runs 16 residues. CDR3 nucleotides: TGTGCCAGCAGTTCAAGACAGGGGAGTGACACCGGGGAGCTGTTTTTT. Translation: CASSSRQGSDTGELFF.

The sample holds a few counts of this clonotype. The V gene is TRBV18, the J gene TRBJ2-3, with TRBD2 matching 10 bases. V gave up 3 bases and J gave up 5 bases; unmatched junction bases: 5. The length of the CDR3 is 15 residues. Germline CDR1 is KGHSH and CDR2 is LQKENI. CDR3 residues: CASSPPSGREDTQYF. The CDR3 coding sequence is TGTGCCAGCTCACCGCCCAGCGGGAGGGAAGATACGCAGTATTTT.

J is TRBJ1-5 and V is TRBV9; D gene unclear. The CDR3 length is 13 residues. Trimming left V 4 bases short and J 4 bases short, with 9 bases between. Germline loops: CDR1 SGDLS, CDR2 YYNGEE. The CDR3 sequence: CASSHGTNQPQHF. In nucleotides, the CDR3 is TGTGCCAGCAGCCACGGTACAAATCAGCCCCAGCATTTT.

This clonotype was picked up a small number of times. The chain couples TRBV9 to TRBJ2-5; D assignment may be TRBD1 or TRBD2 (5 bases each). CDR1 is SGDLS, CDR2 YYNGEE, per germline. CDR3 length equals 16 residues. Trimming shortened V by 7 bases and J by 0 bases, and 19 bases separated the two germline ends. This CDR3 reads CASRGVDVPYQETQYF. The CDR3 region has the DNA TGTGCCAGCCGAGGGGTTGACGTTCCGTACCAAGAGACCCAGTACTTC.

The chain combines TRBV28 with TRBJ2-1, with D uncertain. Germline lookup yields CDR1 MDHEN and CDR2 SYDVKM. This CDR3 comprises 12 residues. V lost 7 bases to trimming and J lost 5 bases, with 9 bases between them. The CDR3 region has the DNA TGTGCCAGCACCGAGTTAAACAATGAGCAGTTCTTC. Residues: CASTELNNEQFF.

CDR3: CASSQDAGVRDTGELFF. The CDR3, as DNA: TGCGCCAGCAGCCAAGATGCAGGGGTAAGGGACACCGGGGAGCTGTTTTTT. The gene calls are TRBV4-1 and TRBJ2-2; tentatively, D is TRBD1 (6 bases). The CDR3 runs to 17 residues. The ends were cut back, 0 bases at V and 3 bases at J, with 14 bases in the middle. From germline, CDR1 is MGHRA and CDR2 YSYEKL.

This clonotype was counted at least ten times. The gene calls are TRBV18 and TRBJ1-4; D is ambiguous. The V and J ends lost 3 bases and 7 bases respectively, with 12 bases between them. The germline V gene has CDR1 KGHSH and CDR2 LQKENI. The CDR3 is 14 residues long. As DNA, the CDR3 is TGTGCCAGCTCACCCGGCCGGGAGGCTGAAAAACTGTTTTTT. Translation: CASSPGREAEKLFF.

This clonotype was seen a few times. The chain employs TRBV12-3 or TRBV12-4 and TRBJ2-3; D uncertain. Trimming stripped 6 bases from V and 2 bases from J, with 12 bases between. CDR3 size: 14 residues. The CDR3 is CASRSRATTDTQYF. As DNA, the CDR3 is TGTGCCAGCAGATCCCGGGCCACCACAGATACGCAGTATTTT.

This chain links TRBV5-5 with TRBJ2-2; D could derive from TRBD1 or TRBD2 (5 bases each). Trimming stripped 4 bases from V and 3 bases from J, with 13 bases between. This CDR3 is 15 amino acids long. Germline V lookup: CDR1 SGHKS, CDR2 YYEKEE (reference sequence). CDR3 amino acids: CASSTGTVYTGELFF. For the CDR3, the DNA is TGTGCCAGCAGCACCGGGACCGTATACACCGGGGAGCTGTTTTTT. The full variable domain, its missing parts supplied by reference TRBV5-5 and TRBJ2-2, is DAGVTQSPTHLIKTRGQQVTLRCSPISGHKSVSWYQQVLGQGPQFIFQYYEKEERGRGNFPDRFSARQFPNYSSELNVNALLLGDSALYLCASSTGTVYTGELFFGEGSRLTVL.

This clonotype was seen at least ten times. The V call is TRBV18, the J call TRBJ2-1; 12 bases line up with TRBD2. V shed 3 bases and J 4 bases; nucleotides not matched to a gene: 4. CDR3 length: 16 residues. Germline V lookup: CDR1 KGHSH, CDR2 LQKENI. This CDR3 is CASSPLGLAGYNEQFF. Written as DNA, the CDR3 is TGTGCCAGCTCACCTCTTGGACTAGCGGGGTACAATGAGCAGTTCTTC.

This clonotype was seen more than once but under ten times. The V and J genes are TRBV7-9 and TRBJ2-3; tentatively, D is TRBD2 (6 bases). This CDR3 is built from 15 residues. V was shortened by 2 bases and J by 3 bases, with 12 bases between the two germline ends. Germline CDR1 is SEHNR and CDR2 is FQNEAQ (reference sequence). CDR3 sequence reads: CASSLQLARTDTQYF. The CDR3 nucleotides are TGTGCCAGCAGCTTACAGCTAGCGCGGACAGATACGCAGTATTTT.

This chain joins TRBV5-1 and TRBJ2-7; tentatively, D is TRBD1 (8 bases). The V end was cut by 4 bases, the J end by 2 bases, with 19 bases between. The CDR3 is 16 residues long. CDR1 is SGHRS, CDR2 YFSETQ, per germline. The CDR3 sequence is CASSLWGGQAAYEQYF. The CDR3 DNA reads as TGCGCCAGCAGCCTCTGGGGGGGACAGGCTGCCTACGAGCAGTACTTC.

V is TRBV28 and J is TRBJ2-4; 10 bases agree with TRBD2. The germline CDR1 and CDR2 sequences are MDHEN and SYDVKM. V lost 5 bases, J lost 0 bases, and 13 bases stayed unmatched. The CDR3 sequence is 19 residues long. CDR3 nucleotides: TGTGCCAGCAGTCCTCTACTAGCGGGGCTACTCCTAGCCAAAAACATTCAGTACTTC. This sequence encodes CASSPLLAGLLLAKNIQYF.

The chain carries TRBV9 and TRBJ2-7; unclear D gene. The germline V and J ends were trimmed by 7 bases and 0 bases, with 8 bases remaining between them. The CDR3 is 12 residues long. The germline CDR1 and CDR2 sequences are SGDLS and YYNGEE. CDR3 in DNA: TGTGCCAGCTCAGGATCCTCCTACGAGCAGTACTTC. Protein: CASSGSSYEQYF. Based on the CDR3 plus reference TRBV9 and TRBJ2-7, the full variable domain is DSGVTQTPKHLITATGQRVTLRCSPRSGDLSVYWYQQSLDQGLQFLIQYYNGEERAKGNILERFSAQQFPDLHSELNLSSLELGDSALYFCASSGSSYEQYFGPGTRLTVT.

This clonotype appeared many times. The rearrangement joins TRBV7-2 to TRBJ2-5; the D gene is possibly TRBD2 (5 bases). Between the trimmed V and J ends, which lost 3 bases and 1 base, there was a span of 15 bases. The CDR3 runs 16 residues. Per germline, CDR1 SGHTA and CDR2 FQGNSA. CDR3 in amino acids: CASSFSFGGSQETQYF. In DNA form, the CDR3 reads TGTGCCAGCAGCTTTTCTTTCGGCGGGTCCCAAGAGACCCAGTACTTC. Complete variable domain (other parts from reference TRBV7-2 and TRBJ2-5): GAGVSQSPSNKVTEKGKDVELRCDPISGHTALYWYRQSLGQGLEFLIYFQGNSAPDKSGLPSDRFSAERTGGSVSTLTIQRTQQEDSAVYLCASSFSFGGSQETQYFGPGTRLLVL.

The V and J genes are TRBV28 and TRBJ2-5; 7 nucleotides line up with TRBD2. The CDR3 contains 13 residues. Per germline, CDR1 MDHEN and CDR2 SYDVKM. V dropped 5 bases and J dropped 6; count of bases not matched to a gene: 6. CDR3 loop: CASSLAGVKTQYF. As DNA, the CDR3 is TGTGCCAGCAGTCTTGCGGGAGTTAAGACCCAGTACTTC. Variable domain in full (rest from reference TRBV28 and TRBJ2-5): DVKVTQSSRYLVKRTGEKVFLECVQDMDHENMFWYRQDPGLGLRLIYFSYDVKMKEKGDIPEGYSVSREKKERFSLILESASTNQTSMYLCASSLAGVKTQYFGPGTRLLVL.

The chain uses TRBV2 and TRBJ1-3; D is perhaps TRBD1 (6 bases). This CDR3 is 14 amino acids long. Trimming shortened V by 10 bases and J by 4 bases, and 17 bases separated the two germline ends. Per germline, CDR1 SNHLY and CDR2 FYNNEI. This CDR3 is CATNQGTSGNTIYF. For the CDR3, the DNA is TGTGCCACTAACCAGGGGACCTCAGGAAACACCATATATTTT. The whole variable domain, remainder taken from reference TRBV2 and TRBJ1-3, is EPEVTQTPSHQVTQMGQEVILRCVPISNHLYFYWYRQILGQKVEFLVSFYNNEISEKSEIFDDQFSVERPDGSNFTLKIRSTKLEDSAMYFCATNQGTSGNTIYFGEGSWLTVV.

This clonotype came up a few times. This chain uses TRBV2 with TRBJ2-5; 8 nucleotides line up with TRBD2. CDR1 and CDR2 (germline): SNHLY, FYNNEI. V gave up 2 bases and J gave up 2 bases; unmatched junction bases: 7. The CDR3 consists of 16 residues. The CDR3 DNA is TGTGCCAGCAGTGAACAAGGGACTAGTAGTCAAGAGACCCAGTACTTC. Translation gives CASSEQGTSSQETQYF.

This clonotype has a count of ten or more. J is TRBJ2-7 and V is TRBV28; perhaps TRBD2 as D (5 bases). CDR1 is MDHEN and CDR2 is SYDVKM in the germline V gene. Trimming took off 3 bases at V and 0 bases at J, with 6 bases between the two ends. The CDR3 length is 13 residues. As DNA, the CDR3 is TGTGCCAGCAGTTTTGACTACTCCTACGAGCAGTACTTC. This gives the protein CASSFDYSYEQYF.

This clonotype was seen a few times. This rearrangement joins TRBV29-1 to TRBJ2-5; tentatively, D is TRBD2 (5 bases). Germline V gene sequence: CDR1 SQVTM, CDR2 ANQGSEA. CDR3 size: 11 residues. With 6 bases removed from V and 2 bases from J, the gap between germline ends came to 7 bases. DNA of the CDR3: TGCAGCGTAAGGGAGCAAGAGACCCAGTACTTC. Translating gives CSVREQETQYF.

The chain couples TRBV27 to TRBJ2-1; the D is unclear. Between the trimmed V and J ends, which lost 4 bases and 5 bases, there was a span of 9 bases. Germline CDR1 reads MNHEY; CDR2 reads SMNVEV (reference sequence). This CDR3 spans 13 amino acids. CDR3 DNA: TGTGCCAGCAGTTGGGATCTGGACAATGAGCAGTTCTTC. Its translation is CASSWDLDNEQFF.

V usage is TRBV5-5 and J usage is TRBJ2-7; 7 bases are a match to TRBD1. Germline trimming cut 2 bases from V and 6 bases from J; bases unmatched to any gene: 2. This CDR3 is built from 12 residues. Per the germline V gene, CDR1 is SGHKS and CDR2 is YYEKEE (reference sequence). The chain's CDR3 is CASSFTGAEQYF. The CDR3 DNA sequence: TGTGCCAGCAGCTTTACAGGGGCCGAGCAGTACTTC. Looking up the rest from reference TRBV5-5 and TRBJ2-7 gives the full variable domain: DAGVTQSPTHLIKTRGQQVTLRCSPISGHKSVSWYQQVLGQGPQFIFQYYEKEERGRGNFPDRFSARQFPNYSSELNVNALLLGDSALYLCASSFTGAEQYFGPGTRLTVT.

The J gene is TRBJ2-7, the V gene TRBV10-3; TRBD1 agrees at 9 bases. V was pared by 1 base and J by 7 bases, with 8 bases of the junction left unmatched. The germline V gene encodes CDR1 ENHRY and CDR2 SYGVKD. This CDR3 is 15 amino acids long. The CDR3 sequence: CAISELGQGLKEQYF. For the CDR3, the DNA is TGTGCCATCAGTGAGTTGGGACAGGGACTAAAGGAGCAGTACTTC.